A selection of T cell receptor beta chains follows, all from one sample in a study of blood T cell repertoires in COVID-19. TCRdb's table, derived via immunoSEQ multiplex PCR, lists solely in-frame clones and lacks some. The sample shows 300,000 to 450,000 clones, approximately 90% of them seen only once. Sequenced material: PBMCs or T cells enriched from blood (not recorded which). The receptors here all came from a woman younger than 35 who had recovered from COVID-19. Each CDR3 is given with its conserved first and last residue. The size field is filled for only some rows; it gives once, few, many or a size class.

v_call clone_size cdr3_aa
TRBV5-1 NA CASSSPSAGYNEQFF
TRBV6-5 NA CASSYKRGTTDTQYF
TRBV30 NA CAWSTPGGYSPLHF
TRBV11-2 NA CASTRTGRTNTGELFF
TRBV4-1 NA CASSQVEGDEQYF
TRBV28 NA CASSFGQGARQPQHF
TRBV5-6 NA CASSMDRDNQPQHF
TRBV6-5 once CASSYERDRGGYGYTF
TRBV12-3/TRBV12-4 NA CASVDRGNTEAFF
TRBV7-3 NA CASSLSPPPLVNNEQFF
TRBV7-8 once CASSSPGTENTEAFF
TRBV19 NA CATGPGQGAYNSPLHF
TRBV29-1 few CSVERTGLPNYGYTF
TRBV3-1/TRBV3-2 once CASSQAPSLATEAFF
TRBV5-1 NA CASSDGAVSPLHF
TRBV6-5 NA CASSGTGSYNEQFF
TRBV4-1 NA CASSLRQGEEKLFF
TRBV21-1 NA CASTFSMRAACTEAFF
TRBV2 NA CASSKDRVPNEKLFF
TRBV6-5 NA CASRDGAYEQYF
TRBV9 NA CASSVATGSTEAFF
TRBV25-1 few CASSAKSQGHYGYTF
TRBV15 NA CATRSTGQETQYF
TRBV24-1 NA CATSDRAAGEQFF
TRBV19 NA CASSMAWTGVTYEQYF
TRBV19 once CASSPGLRLDTQYF
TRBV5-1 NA CASSGGTGGFEKLFF
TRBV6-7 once CASSPITRLQGKRFNQPQHF
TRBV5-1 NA CASSLADPGQGNSPLHF
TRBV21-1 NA CASSKALGQGWDTQYF
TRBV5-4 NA CASSRTGGADEKLFF
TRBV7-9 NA CASSPPASGEFYEQYF
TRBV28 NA CASSLQGSGNTIYF
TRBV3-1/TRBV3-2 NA CASSQDLATEQYF
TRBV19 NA CASSTTGGGDSNQPQHF